Listed here are 26 T cell receptor beta chains from one sample, sequenced in a study of tumor and adjacent non-tumor tissue in lung cancer. The library came from three nested PCR rounds adapted from ARM-PCR protocols. Via MiXCR, TCRdb re-called the multiplex PCR reads, giving one row per CDR3 protein. Seen here are approximately 100,000 distinct CDR3 sequences, 65% observed once, and the top ten hold 15% to 20%. RNA was extracted from bulk tissue without any cell sorting. The normal lung tissue was taken more than 3 cm from the tumor edge. The sample was distant non-tumor lung tissue. The receptors come from a man aged 25 to 40 with non-small cell lung cancer.

For this clonotype: An end of the junction does not agree with germline; a read error may underlie this. The chain recombines TRBV14 with TRBJ2-5; possible D gene TRBD1, 5 bases. The CDR3 runs 13 residues. Looked up from germline, CDR1 is SGHDN and CDR2 is FVKESK. CDR3 residues: CASSPLGQEIQYF. The CDR3 nucleotides are TGTGCCAGCAGCCCACTTGGACAAGAGATCCAGTACTTC. The whole variable domain, filled in from reference TRBV14 and TRBJ2-5, reads EAGVTQFPSHSVIEKGQTVTLRCDPISGHDNLYWYRRVMGKEIKFLLHFVKESKQDESGMPNNRFLAERTGGTYSTLKVQPAELEDSGVYFCASSPLGQEIQYFGPGTRLLVL.

This clonotype came up many times. The chain has TRBV6-1 and TRBJ1-2, with a weak D call TRBD1 (5 bases). V lost 4 bases, J lost 6 bases, and 15 bases lay in between. The germline V gene has CDR1 MNHNS and CDR2 SASEGT. The CDR3 is 14 residues long. CDR3: CASSGSLTVDGYTF. The CDR3, as DNA: TGTGCCAGCAGTGGCTCTCTGACAGTGGATGGCTACACCTTC.

The chain carries TRBV30 and TRBJ1-5; 8 bases are a match to TRBD1. Per the germline V gene, CDR1 is GTSNPN and CDR2 is SVGIG (reference sequence). The J segment lost 8 bases and the V segment lost 2 bases, leaving 2 bases of the junction unmatched. This CDR3 region has 12 residues. The CDR3 nucleotides are TGTGCCTGGAGTTCAGGGGGCGAGCCCCAGCATTTT. Encoded protein: CAWSSGGEPQHF.

In regard to this clonotype: One end of the junction fails to match germline, which may point to a read error. The chain uses TRBV11-2 and TRBJ1-5; D is ambiguous. The CDR3 runs to 14 residues. From germline, CDR1 is SGHAT and CDR2 FQNNGV. The CDR3 is CASCLVQSNQAQHF. The CDR3 DNA reads TGTGCCAGCTGCTTAGTCCAGTCCAATCAGGCCCAGCATTTT.

About this clonotype itself: At one of its ends the junction is not consistent with the germline gene, which may arise from a read error. V gene TRBV11-2 combines with J gene TRBJ2-1; 9 positions match TRBD2. The germline gives CDR1 SGHAT, CDR2 FQNNGV. The CDR3 runs 15 residues. CDR3 sequence: CGSSLILAGIDELFF. The CDR3 region has the DNA TGTGGGAGCAGCTTAATCCTAGCGGGGATTGATGAGCTGTTCTTC.

Comments on this clonotype: A junction boundary mismatches the germline segment, possibly from a read error. The V call is TRBV29-1, the J call TRBJ2-1; the D is unclear. Germline CDR1 SQVTM, CDR2 ANQGSEA. This CDR3 has 16 amino acids. CDR3 in DNA: TGCGGCGTTGTGAGATCGGCTTGGAGCTCGTACAATGAGCGGTTCTTC. Translation: CGVVRSAWSSYNERFF.

With respect to this clonotype: A much larger clonotype is one base distant, so this may be a read error. The chain uses TRBV6-2 or TRBV6-3 and TRBJ1-1, with 10 positions matching TRBD1. CDR3 size: 15 residues. The germline CDR1 and CDR2 sequences are MNHEY and SVGEGT. Trimming at V came to 7 bases and at J to 5 bases, leaving 10 bases not matched to a gene. This chain's CDR3 is CASNTLGQGKTEAFF. The CDR3 coding sequence is TGTGCCAGCAATACGCTGGGACAGGGGAAGACTGAAGCTTTCTTT.

On this clonotype itself: Since a much larger clone is just one base distant, this may be a read error. This rearrangement joins TRBV10-3 to TRBJ2-2; 9 bases are shared with TRBD1. This CDR3 comprises 15 residues. The V segment lost 4 bases and the J segment 6 bases; nucleotides outside the gene matches: 6. Looked up from germline, CDR1 is ENHRY and CDR2 is SYGVKD. The CDR3 spells CAISVGTGTAGELFF. The CDR3 DNA is TGTGCCATCAGTGTCGGGACAGGGACCGCCGGGGAGCTGTTTTTT.

This clonotype was picked up many times. The CDR3 reads CASSWSGGADEQFF. The DNA for the CDR3 is TGTGCCAGCAGTTGGAGCGGGGGGGCGGATGAGCAGTTCTTC. The J gene is TRBJ2-1, the V gene TRBV12-3 or TRBV12-4; 10 positions agree with TRBD2. The CDR3 has 14 residues. Unmatched junction bases numbered 5, after V lost 4 bases and J lost 8 bases.

In this sample, this clonotype turned up once. The conserved phenylalanine or tryptophan is not found at the CDR3 terminus, so this likely reflects a read error. The V and J genes are TRBV20-1 and TRBJ1-2; D ambiguous. The V gene lost 5 bases and the J gene lost 3 bases, with 16 bases spanning the gap. CDR3 length equals 14 residues. Looked up from germline, CDR1 is DFQATT and CDR2 is SNEGSKA (reference sequence). CDR3 bases: TGCAGTGCTCCTATACTGGGAGGCGACTATGGCTACACCTTA. Amino acid sequence: CSAPILGGDYGYTL.

The genes are TRBV4-3 and TRBJ1-1, with TRBD1 matching 8 bases. From germline, CDR1 is LGHNA and CDR2 YSLEER. CDR3 length: 18 amino acids. J was trimmed by 5 bases and V by 0 bases; bases with no gene match: 14. CDR3 sequence: CASSQDLQGARRGTEAFF. CDR3 bases: TGCGCCAGCAGCCAAGACCTCCAGGGGGCTAGGAGGGGAACTGAAGCTTTCTTT.

This clonotype has at least ten counts. V is TRBV12-3 or TRBV12-4 and J is TRBJ1-4; 9 bases map to TRBD1. The junction had 8 bases not matched to a gene; V was cut back by 8 bases and J by 7 bases. The CDR3 is 14 residues long. The CDR3 spells CASGTGGSVEKLFF. DNA for the CDR3: TGTGCCAGCGGCACAGGGGGCTCAGTTGAAAAACTGTTTTTT.

About this clonotype: The junction departs from germline at one end; a sequencing error may be responsible. The V call is TRBV20-1, the J call TRBJ1-6, with 9 bases identical to TRBD1. Per germline, CDR1 DFQATT and CDR2 SNEGSKA (reference sequence). The CDR3 runs to 13 residues. CDR3 protein: CTARGTGSSLLHF. In DNA form, the CDR3 reads TGCACTGCTAGGGGGACAGGGAGCTCACTCCTCCACTTT.

Notes on this clonotype: A read error may produce the germline difference seen at one junction end. The J gene is TRBJ1-5, the V gene TRBV11-2, with 7 bases aligning to TRBD1. CDR3 size: 15 residues. CDR1 is SGHAT and CDR2 is FQNNGV in the germline V gene. The CDR3 protein is CASSPGQREGQSQHF. The CDR3 region has the DNA TGTGCCAGCAGCCCGGGACAGCGAGAGGGTCAGTCCCAGCATTTT.

This clonotype was counted a few times. This rearrangement joins TRBV2 to TRBJ2-7, with D possibly being TRBD1 or TRBD2 (5 bases each). CDR1 is SNHLY, CDR2 FYNNEI, per germline. Deletions cut 5 bases from V and 1 base from J, with 18 bases between. The CDR3 is 16 amino acids. As DNA, the CDR3 is TGTGCCAGCAGTCCTAGAGCCGGGACGGTGTCCTACGAGCAGTACTTC. It yields the protein CASSPRAGTVSYEQYF.

Only a few counts were recorded for this clonotype. A much larger clone lies one base from this, so it may be a read error. The chain employs TRBV20-1 and TRBJ2-5, with D possibly being TRBD2 (5 bases). Trimming removed 1 base at V and 9 bases at J, with 9 bases between. Germline V gene lookup returns CDR1 DFQATT and CDR2 SNEGSKA (reference sequence). This CDR3 region has 11 residues. In DNA, the CDR3 is TGCAGTGCTAGAGCCAGAGGGTCCCAGTACTTC. Translation gives CSARARGSQYF.

This clonotype was seen once. This may arise from a read error, as a much more abundant clone is one base away. V is TRBV20-1 and J is TRBJ1-3, with D hard to call. The V gene lost 4 bases and the J gene lost 0 bases, with 16 bases spanning the gap. CDR1 DFQATT and CDR2 SNEGSKA come from the germline V gene (reference sequence). This CDR3 comprises 16 residues. CDR3 coding DNA: TGCAGTGCTACCCCAGAGCGGGGTTACTCTGGAAACACCATATATTTT. It yields the protein CSATPERGYSGNTIYF.

The chain uses TRBV11-3 and TRBJ1-1; a weak D match, TRBD1 (5 bases). The CDR3 has 15 amino acids. The V and J ends lost 5 bases and 4 bases respectively, with 17 bases between them. CDR1 is SGHNT, CDR2 YENEEA, per germline. The CDR3 nucleotides are TGTGCCAGCAGCGTTACAGGTAACTCTCGCACTGAAGCTTTCTTT. It codes for CASSVTGNSRTEAFF.

The chain employs TRBV7-2 and TRBJ1-5; D ambiguous. The ends were cut back, 5 bases at V and 6 bases at J, with 8 bases in the middle. This CDR3 region has 12 residues. CDR1 and CDR2 (germline): SGHTA, FQGNSA. The CDR3 nucleotides are TGTGCCAGCAGCCCTGGGAGTCAGCCCCAGCATTTT. It codes for CASSPGSQPQHF.

In the case of this clonotype: At one of its ends the junction is not consistent with the germline gene, which may arise from a read error. This chain links TRBV29-1 with TRBJ2-3; D may be TRBD1 (6 bases). Gene TRBJ1-5 matches the end of the DNA better, so the J call may be wrong. Germline CDR1 and CDR2: SQVTM and ANQGSEA. There are 15 residues in the CDR3. The CDR3 coding sequence is TGCACCGTTACTACTAGCGGGGGGCACACAGTTACGCAGCATTTT. It yields the protein CTVTTSGGHTVTQHF.

Concerning this clonotype itself: This may be a read error: a much more frequent sequence differs by one nucleotide. This chain joins TRBV6-2 or TRBV6-3 and TRBJ2-7; 10 bases are shared with TRBD2. Trimming at V came to 6 bases and at J to 3 bases, leaving 11 bases not matched to a gene. The length of the CDR3 is 16 residues. Per the germline V gene, CDR1 is MNHEY and CDR2 is SVGEGT. The DNA for the CDR3 is TGTGCCAGCAGGGGGGCTAGCGGGAGCAATTACTACGAGCAGTACTTC. Protein product: CASRGASGSNYYEQYF.

This clonotype rates as medium-sized. The chain recombines TRBV29-1 with TRBJ1-2; TRBD1 aligns across 12 bases. The CDR3 length is 15 residues. Trimming took 7 bases from V and 4 from J; bases not matched to a gene: 10. The germline gives CDR1 SQVTM, CDR2 ANQGSEA. CDR3 bases: TGCAGCGCCCGGGACAGGGGGCGAGGAAGCTATGGCTACACCTTC. It yields the protein CSARDRGRGSYGYTF.

With regard to this clonotype: An end of the junction does not agree with germline; a read error may underlie this. This rearrangement joins TRBV11-2 to TRBJ2-7; 10 bases are a match to TRBD2. This CDR3 has 15 residues. Germline CDR1 is SGHAT and CDR2 is FQNNGV. This CDR3 is CASSLSGGHSYEKYF. The CDR3 nucleotides are TGTGCCAGCAGCCTTAGCGGGGGGCACTCCTACGAGAAGTACTTC.

As regards this clonotype: At one boundary the junction diverges from the germline segment, which might be a read error. The V call is TRBV7-9, the J call TRBJ2-5, with D hard to call. The CDR3 sequence is 13 residues long. Germline V gene data show CDR1 as SEHNR and CDR2 as FQNEAQ (reference sequence). DNA of the CDR3: TGTGCCAACAGCCTAGGCAGCCGGGAGACCCAGTACTTC. Encoded protein: CANSLGSRETQYF.

CDR3 in DNA: TGTGCCAGCAGGAATAGGGGGACGGTTAGCTCCTACGAGCAGTACTTC. As protein: CASRNRGTVSSYEQYF. This chain connects TRBV6-5 to TRBJ2-7, with D tentatively TRBD1 (6 bases). Trimming stripped 6 bases from V and 0 bases from J, with 18 bases between. This CDR3 comprises 16 residues. Per germline, CDR1 MNHEY and CDR2 SVGAGI.

The chain links TRBV5-1 to TRBJ1-1; no firm D call. Germline V CDR1 and CDR2: SGHRS, YFSETQ. This CDR3 spans 15 amino acids. Trimming shortened V by 0 bases and J by 0 bases, and 9 bases separated the two germline ends. The CDR3 reads CASSLGDPMNTEAFF. DNA for the CDR3: TGCGCCAGCAGCTTGGGGGATCCGATGAACACTGAAGCTTTCTTT.